This T cell receptor beta chain was captured in a study of memory CD8 T cells in hepatitis C reinfection. As for the study in general: After reinfection, a couple of primary-infection resolvers became chronically infected.

The data were produced by immunoSEQ multiplex PCR, yet TCRdb's version contains in-frame clones alone and is incomplete. This table holds about 50,000 clones, roughly 89% found once. The CDR3 runs 13 residues. The V and J ends lost 1 base and 5 bases respectively, with 9 bases between them. Germline CDR1 reads MNHEY; CDR2 reads SMNVEV (reference sequence). Documented time point: late/post reinfection, 12 to 24 weeks after detection. Sorted cells were sequenced directly ex vivo without any in vitro expansion. At all three reinfection time points, viable CD3+ CD8+ CD45RO- cells from two donors served as controls.

The chain uses TRBV27 and TRBJ2-7, with D possibly being TRBD2 (6 bases). Sequences were obtained from naive CD8+ T cells sorted from blood. The TCR originated in a young man with hepatitis C virus infection. CDR3 bases: TGTGCCAGCAGTTTATATCCGGGGGACGAGCAGTACGTC. The encoded protein is CASSLYPGDEQYV.